These 15 T cell receptor beta chains came from one sample sequenced in a study of blood T cell repertoires in COVID-19. TCRdb keeps only in-frame clones here, not all; method: immunoSEQ multiplex PCR. The table includes a few hundred thousand clones, approximately 86% detected once. The specimen was peripheral blood. These receptors originate from a woman in her thirties who had recovered from COVID-19.

The chain is built from TRBV2 and TRBJ2-7; the match to TRBD2 covers 10 bases. The CDR3 covers 14 residues. Germline loops: CDR1 SNHLY, CDR2 FYNNEI. V lost 6 bases and J lost 7; bases outside the gene matches: 9. The CDR3: CASRPGLAMFEQYF. In nucleotides, the CDR3 is TGTGCCAGCAGGCCGGGACTAGCGATGTTTGAGCAGTACTTC.

This clone was recorded only once. The J gene is TRBJ2-7, the V gene TRBV10-2; D is unclear. Trimming cost V 6 bases and J 0 bases, with 12 bases left between them. Per the germline V gene, CDR1 is WSHSY and CDR2 is SAAADI. The CDR3 extends over 14 amino acids. CDR3 DNA sequence: TGCGCCAGCAGACCCCCCGGTGGCTCCTACGAGCAGTACTTC. It translates to CASRPPGGSYEQYF.

This chain connects TRBV19 to TRBJ2-7; perhaps TRBD1 as D (6 bases). The length of the CDR3 is 12 residues. Trimming removed 5 bases at V and 3 bases at J, with 8 bases between. The germline gives CDR1 LNHDA, CDR2 SQIVND (reference sequence). The CDR3 is CASSGGYYEQYF. As DNA, the CDR3 is TGTGCCAGTAGTGGGGGCTACTACGAGCAGTACTTC.

The chain recombines TRBV4-1 with TRBJ1-4; D perhaps matches TRBD1 (5 bases). CDR1 and CDR2 from the germline V gene are MGHRA and YSYEKL. The V gene lost 4 bases and the J gene lost 3 bases, with 15 bases spanning the gap. The CDR3 has 16 amino acids. Here the CDR3 reads CASSRRSGEANEKLFF. Written as DNA, the CDR3 is TGCGCCAGCAGCCGCCGCTCGGGGGAGGCTAATGAAAAACTGTTTTTT.

The gene calls are TRBV6-6 and TRBJ1-2; tentative D call: TRBD1 (6 bases). This CDR3 spans 18 amino acids. Trimming removed 5 bases at V and 6 bases at J, with 28 bases between. CDR1 is MNHNY and CDR2 is SVGAGI in the germline V gene (reference sequence). In DNA form, the CDR3 reads TGTGCCAGCAGTCGCGCTAATAGGGGACACGCGGCTTTGGATGGCTACACCTTC. Translation: CASSRANRGHAALDGYTF.

The chain joins TRBV21-1 to TRBJ1-4; TRBD1 is the table's D call, not checked against the DNA. TRBV21-1 is a documented pseudogene. This CDR3 has 15 amino acids. Written as DNA, the CDR3 is TGTGCCAGCAGCAAATTCGACAGGGAGGTTGAAAAACTGTTTTTT. Translation: CASSKFDREVEKLFF.

This chain joins TRBV7-9 and TRBJ1-5; TRBD1 aligns across 8 bases. The CDR3 consists of 16 residues. V was clipped by 1 base and J by 6 bases; unmatched bases: 8. Germline CDR1 and CDR2: SEHNR and FQNEAQ (reference sequence). The CDR3: CASSLVTGGSGQPQHF. The DNA of the CDR3 is TGTGCCAGCAGCTTAGTTACAGGGGGATCAGGTCAGCCCCAGCATTTT.

This chain connects TRBV12-3 or TRBV12-4 to TRBJ2-5, with a possible D match to TRBD2 (7 bases). The CDR3 is 13 amino acids. The V end was cut by 3 bases, the J end by 7 bases, with 12 bases between. The CDR3 region has the DNA TGTGCCAGCAGTTTCGGGGGGCGGGGGACCCAGTACTTC. Translating gives CASSFGGRGTQYF.

V usage is TRBV3-1 (or the pseudogene TRBV3-2) and J usage is TRBJ1-6, with TRBD1 matching 7 bases. V shed 3 bases and J 7 bases; nucleotides not matched to a gene: 9. The CDR3 spans 16 residues. Germline CDR1 reads LGHDT; CDR2 reads YNNKEL (reference sequence). The CDR3 loop is CASSQQQGRRNSPLHF. The CDR3 bases are TGTGCCAGCAGCCAGCAACAGGGGAGAAGGAATTCACCCCTCCACTTT.

The V call is TRBV4-1, the J call TRBJ1-2; the D gene is possibly TRBD1 (6 bases). The length of the CDR3 is 15 residues. Looked up from germline, CDR1 is MGHRA and CDR2 is YSYEKL. Trimming cost V 4 bases and J 2 bases, with 14 bases left between them. The CDR3: CASSRERGGNYGYTF. The CDR3 DNA reads TGCGCCAGCAGCCGAGAAAGGGGGGGAAACTATGGCTACACCTTC.

The J gene is TRBJ2-5, the V gene TRBV7-2, with D tentatively TRBD1 (7 bases). Germline loops: CDR1 SGHTA, CDR2 FQGNSA. This CDR3 has 16 amino acids. Trimming shortened V by 5 bases and J by 5 bases, and 21 bases separated the two germline ends. CDR3 loop: CASSKTQGGVRETQYF. The CDR3 nucleotides read TGTGCCAGCAGCAAGACCCAGGGGGGAGTCAGGGAGACCCAGTACTTC.

This rearrangement joins TRBV6-5 to TRBJ1-1, with 7 positions matching TRBD1. There are 14 residues in the CDR3. Per germline, CDR1 MNHEY and CDR2 SVGAGI. J was trimmed by 1 base and V by 6 bases; bases with no gene match: 5. CDR3 nucleotides: TGTGCCAGCAGACTGACAGGGAAGAACACTGAAGCTTTCTTT. This sequence encodes CASRLTGKNTEAFF.

The chain has TRBV27 and TRBJ2-6, with 8 bases lining up with TRBD1. V lost 5 bases, J lost 4 bases, and 7 bases stayed unmatched. CDR1 is MNHEY and CDR2 is SMNVEV in the germline V gene (reference sequence). The CDR3 is 16 residues long. The CDR3 bases are TGTGCCAGCAGTAAGGACAGGGTGGAAGGGGCCAACGTCCTGACTTTC. Protein sequence: CASSKDRVEGANVLTF.

This sequence joins TRBV12-3 or TRBV12-4 and TRBJ1-1; D is ambiguous. V was trimmed by 7 bases and J by 4 bases, leaving 13 bases between them. This CDR3 comprises 13 residues. This chain's CDR3 is CASTASGITEAFF. CDR3 DNA: TGTGCCAGCACTGCATCCGGTATCACTGAAGCTTTCTTT.

The rearrangement joins TRBV13 to TRBJ2-1, with 12 nucleotides matching TRBD2. J gave up 4 bases and V 2 bases, and 6 bases lay outside the gene matches. The germline gives CDR1 PRHDT, CDR2 FYEKMQ (reference sequence). The CDR3 length is 17 residues. In nucleotides, the CDR3 is TGTGCCAGCAGCTTAATACTAGCGGGAGGACTGTACAATGAGCAGTTCTTC. It is translated as CASSLILAGGLYNEQFF.